Listed below are T cell receptor beta chains from one sample, sequenced in a study of blood T cells in healthy people across ages. TCRdb independently ran MiXCR on the 5' RACE reads; one entry per CDR3 protein. The sample includes about 1.1 million distinct CDR3 sequences, less than 45% of them seen just once. Sequences were obtained from blood. The receptors were sampled from a man younger than 30 in good health. CDR3s include the opening cysteine and the closing phenylalanine or tryptophan. A D gene is named only where the DNA matches it firmly. Size is stated for part of the rows, as once, few or many counts, or as a class when the clone is expanded.

TRBD2	TRBJ2-3	.	TRBV9	CASSFVAGGDTQYF	TGTGCCAGCAGTTTCGTTGCGGGGGGAGATACGCAGTATTTT
.	TRBJ2-1	.	TRBV21-1	CASSFIRGFF	TGTGCCAGCAGCTTTATCCGGGGGTTCTTC
TRBD1	TRBJ2-7	few	TRBV5-1	CASSLGGQGFDEQYF	TGCGCCAGCAGCTTGGGCGGACAGGGATTTGATGAGCAGTACTTC
.	TRBJ1-1	.	TRBV12-3/TRBV12-4	CASSTREGHRFDTEAFF	TGTGCCAGCAGCACCCGCGAGGGGCACCGCTTTGACACTGAAGCTTTCTTT
TRBD2	TRBJ2-3	few	TRBV18	CASSPPGLRLAKDTQYF	TGTGCCAGCTCACCACCGGGTTTGAGACTAGCGAAGGATACGCAGTATTTT
.	TRBJ1-2	few	TRBV6-5	CASSRTINYGYTF	TGTGCCAGCAGCCGGACAATTAACTATGGCTACACCTTC
TRBD2	TRBJ2-1	.	TRBV20-1	CSARGPWASGDYNEQFF	TGCAGTGCTAGAGGTCCGTGGGCTAGCGGGGATTACAATGAGCAGTTCTTC
.	TRBJ2-5	.	TRBV20-1	CSARLVGSWETQYF	TGCAGTGCTAGATTAGTGGGGAGTTGGGAGACCCAGTACTTC
TRBD2	TRBJ2-3	.	TRBV20-1	CSVGTSGITDTQYF	TGCAGTGTCGGGACTAGCGGGATCACAGATACGCAGTATTTT
.	TRBJ2-5	many	TRBV12-3/TRBV12-4	CASSPSDGAETQYF	TGTGCCAGCAGTCCGTCGGATGGGGCAGAGACCCAGTACTTC
.	TRBJ2-4	.	TRBV9	CASSVVENIQYF	TGTGCCAGCAGCGTAGTAGAGAACATTCAGTACTTC
.	TRBJ1-5	.	TRBV6-1	CASSEVTEAGGWSNQPQHF	TGTGCCAGCAGTGAAGTGACGGAGGCAGGAGGTTGGAGCAATCAGCCCCAGCATTTT
.	TRBJ1-2	.	TRBV5-6	CASSSPLTANYGYTF	TGTGCCAGCAGCTCCCCCCTAACGGCTAACTATGGCTACACCTTC
.	TRBJ2-5	.	TRBV2	CASSTEETQYF	TGTGCCAGCAGTACAGAAGAGACCCAGTACTTC
.	TRBJ1-2	once	TRBV10-3	CAISPRQPTNYGYTF	TGTGCCATCAGCCCCCGACAGCCGACTAACTATGGCTACACCTTC
.	TRBJ2-3	.	TRBV7-3	CASSPRLNEDTQYF	TGTGCCAGCAGCCCGCGACTGAACGAGGATACGCAGTATTTT